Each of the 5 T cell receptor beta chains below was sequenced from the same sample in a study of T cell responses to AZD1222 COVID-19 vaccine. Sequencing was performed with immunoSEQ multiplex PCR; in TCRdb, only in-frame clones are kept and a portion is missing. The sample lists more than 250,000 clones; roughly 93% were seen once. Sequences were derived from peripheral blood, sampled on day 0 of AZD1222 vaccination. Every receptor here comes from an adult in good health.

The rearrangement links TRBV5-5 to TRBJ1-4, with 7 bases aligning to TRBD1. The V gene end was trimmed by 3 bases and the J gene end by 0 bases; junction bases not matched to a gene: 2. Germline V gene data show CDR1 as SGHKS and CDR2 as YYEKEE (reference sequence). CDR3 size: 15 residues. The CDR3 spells CASSWDSSTNEKLFF. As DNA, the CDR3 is TGTGCCAGCAGCTGGGACAGTTCAACTAATGAAAAACTGTTTTTT.

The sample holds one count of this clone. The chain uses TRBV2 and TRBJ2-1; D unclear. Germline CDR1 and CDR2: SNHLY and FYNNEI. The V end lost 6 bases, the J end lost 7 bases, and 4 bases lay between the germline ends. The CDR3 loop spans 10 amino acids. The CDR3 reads CASRLNEQFF. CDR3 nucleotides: TGTGCCAGCAGGCTAAATGAGCAGTTCTTC.

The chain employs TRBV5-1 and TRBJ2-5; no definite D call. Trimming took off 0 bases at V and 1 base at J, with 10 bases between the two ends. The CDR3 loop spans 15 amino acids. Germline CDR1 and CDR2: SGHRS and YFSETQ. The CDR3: CASSLGGSLQETQYF. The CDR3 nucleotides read TGCGCCAGCAGCTTGGGGGGTAGCCTCCAAGAGACCCAGTACTTC.

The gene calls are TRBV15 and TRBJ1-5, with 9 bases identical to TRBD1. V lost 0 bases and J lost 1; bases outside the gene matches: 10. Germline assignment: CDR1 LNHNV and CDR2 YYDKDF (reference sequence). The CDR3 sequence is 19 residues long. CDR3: CATSRDPSTGGGSNQPQHF. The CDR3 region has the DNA TGTGCCACCAGCAGAGATCCCTCTACAGGGGGCGGGAGCAATCAGCCCCAGCATTTT.

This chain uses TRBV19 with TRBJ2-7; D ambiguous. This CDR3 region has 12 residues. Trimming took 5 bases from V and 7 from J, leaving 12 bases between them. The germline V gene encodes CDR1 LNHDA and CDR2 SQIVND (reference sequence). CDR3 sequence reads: CASSSKTREQYF. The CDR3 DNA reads TGTGCCAGTAGTTCCAAGACGAGGGAGCAGTACTTC. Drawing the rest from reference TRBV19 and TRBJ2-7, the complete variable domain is DGGITQSPKYLFRKEGQNVTLSCEQNLNHDAMYWYRQDPGQGLRLIYYSQIVNDFQKGDIAEGYSVSREKKESFPLTVTSAQKNPTAFYLCASSSKTREQYFGPGTRLTVT.